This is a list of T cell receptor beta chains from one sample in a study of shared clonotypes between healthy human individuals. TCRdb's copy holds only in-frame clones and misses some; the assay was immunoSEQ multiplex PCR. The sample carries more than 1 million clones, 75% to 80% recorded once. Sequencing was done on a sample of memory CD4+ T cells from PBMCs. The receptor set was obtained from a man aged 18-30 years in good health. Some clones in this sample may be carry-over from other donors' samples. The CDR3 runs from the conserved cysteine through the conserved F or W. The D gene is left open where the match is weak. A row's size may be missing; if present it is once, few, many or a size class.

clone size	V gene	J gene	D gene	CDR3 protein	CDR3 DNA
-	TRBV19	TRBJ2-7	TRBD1	CASSPWTGGSYEQYF	TGTGCCAGTAGTCCCTGGACAGGGGGCTCCTACGAGCAGTACTTC
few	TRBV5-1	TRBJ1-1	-	CASSLGAGGRRTEAFF	TGCGCCAGCAGCTTGGGGGCGGGAGGCCGACGGACTGAAGCTTTCTTT
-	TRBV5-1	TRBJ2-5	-	CASREQRQETQYF	TGCGCCAGCAGAGAACAGAGACAAGAGACCCAGTACTTC
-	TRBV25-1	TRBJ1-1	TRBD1	CASTTGASRPEAFF	TGTGCCAGCACCACAGGGGCGTCCCGACCTGAAGCTTTCTTT
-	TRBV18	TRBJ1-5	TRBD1	CASSPGTGGLGPQHF	TGTGCCAGCTCACCAGGGACAGGGGGCTTGGGGCCCCAGCATTTT
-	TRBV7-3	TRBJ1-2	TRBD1	CASTGQGLTGGYTF	TGTGCCAGCACCGGACAGGGTTTGACGGGCGGCTACACCTTC
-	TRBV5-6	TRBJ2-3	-	CASSLNREDTQYF	TGTGCCAGCAGCTTAAACAGGGAGGATACGCAGTATTTT
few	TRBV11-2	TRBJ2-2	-	CASSLGPGNTGELFF	TGTGCCAGCAGCTTAGGGCCGGGGAACACCGGGGAGCTGTTTTTT
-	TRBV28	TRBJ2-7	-	CASSYHQYF	TGTGCCAGCAGCTACCACCAGTACTTC
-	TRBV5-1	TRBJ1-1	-	CASSLGRNTEAFF	TGCGCCAGCAGCTTGGGGAGGAACACTGAAGCTTTCTTT
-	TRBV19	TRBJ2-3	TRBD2	CASRGLAGVRGGGHHDTDTQYF	TGTGCCAGTAGGGGACTAGCGGGAGTGCGAGGTGGGGGTCACCATGACACAGATACGCAGTATTTT
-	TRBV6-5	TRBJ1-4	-	CASRRVSDHEKLFF	TGTGCCAGCAGACGCGTCTCGGATCATGAAAAACTGTTTTTT
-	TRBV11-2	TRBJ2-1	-	CASSYGTVNNEQFF	TGTGCCAGCAGCTACGGGACTGTCAACAATGAGCAGTTCTTC
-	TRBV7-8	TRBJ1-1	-	CASSLGSRNTEAFF	TGTGCCAGCAGCCTAGGATCACGGAACACTGAAGCTTTCTTT
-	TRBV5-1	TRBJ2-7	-	CASSSGYEQYF	TGCGCCAGCAGCTCTGGTTATGAGCAGTACTTC
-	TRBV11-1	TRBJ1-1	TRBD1	CASTQYRGTEAFF	TGTGCCAGCACCCAATACAGGGGGACTGAAGCTTTCTTT
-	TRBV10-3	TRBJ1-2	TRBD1	CAISGRDRGMNGYTF	TGTGCCATCAGTGGACGGGACAGGGGGATGAATGGCTACACCTTC
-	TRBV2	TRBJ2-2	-	CASSPRTGNTGELFF	TGTGCCAGCAGTCCACGGACTGGGAACACCGGGGAGCTGTTTTTT
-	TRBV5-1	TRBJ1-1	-	CASSFGGLSLHTEAFF	TGCGCCAGCAGCTTTGGAGGGCTTAGTTTGCACACTGAAGCTTTCTTT
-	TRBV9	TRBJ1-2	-	CASRRGRGEYGYTF	TGTGCCAGCAGGAGGGGACGGGGGGAATATGGCTACACCTTC
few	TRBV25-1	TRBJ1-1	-	CASSEFNTEAFF	TGTGCCAGCAGTGAATTCAACACTGAAGCTTTCTTT
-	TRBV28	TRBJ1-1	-	CASSPTGAPEAFF	TGTGCCAGCAGTCCTACCGGGGCCCCGGAAGCTTTCTTT
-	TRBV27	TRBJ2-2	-	CASSSLGDTGELFF	TGTGCCAGCAGTTCCCTCGGGGACACCGGGGAGCTGTTTTTT
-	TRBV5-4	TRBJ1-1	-	CASSLVSRDEAFF	TGTGCCAGCAGCTTGGTTTCCAGAGACGAAGCTTTCTTT
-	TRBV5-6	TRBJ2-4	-	CASSLVGLGNIQYF	TGTGCCAGCAGCTTGGTCGGATTGGGGAACATTCAGTACTTC
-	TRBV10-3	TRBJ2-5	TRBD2	CAISESKGGGRQETQYF	TGTGCCATCAGTGAGTCGAAAGGCGGGGGGCGCCAAGAGACCCAGTACTTC
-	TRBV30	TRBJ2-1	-	CAWSAGATSYNEQFF	TGTGCCTGGAGTGCGGGGGCGACCTCCTACAATGAGCAGTTCTTC
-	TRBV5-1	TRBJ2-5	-	CASSLAVGLGETQYF	TGCGCCAGCAGCTTGGCCGTGGGTCTGGGTGAGACCCAGTACTTC
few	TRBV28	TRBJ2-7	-	CASKQASYEQYF	TGTGCCAGCAAACAGGCTTCCTACGAGCAGTACTTC
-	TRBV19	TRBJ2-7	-	CASSIGVPYEQYF	TGTGCCAGTAGTATAGGGGTTCCCTACGAGCAGTACTTC
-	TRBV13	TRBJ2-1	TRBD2	CASSKTAGAGYNEQFF	TGTGCCAGCAGCAAAACAGCGGGAGCCGGGTACAATGAGCAGTTCTTC
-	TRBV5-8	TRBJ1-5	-	CASSAGQRNQPQHF	TGTGCCAGCAGCGCTGGACAGCGCAATCAGCCCCAGCATTTT
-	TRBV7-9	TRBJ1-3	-	CASSPPVDSGNTIYF	TGTGCCAGCAGCCCCCCAGTGGACTCCGGAAACACCATATATTTT
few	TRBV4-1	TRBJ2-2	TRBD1	CASSQGAGTGHTGELFF	TGCGCCAGCAGCCAGGGAGCCGGGACAGGGCACACCGGGGAGCTGTTTTTT
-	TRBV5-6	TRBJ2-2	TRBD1	CASSFGTGNTGELFF	TGTGCCAGCAGCTTCGGGACAGGGAACACCGGGGAGCTGTTTTTT
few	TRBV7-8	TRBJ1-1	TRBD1	CASSLGGQTGAFF	TGTGCCAGCAGCTTAGGGGGACAGACCGGAGCTTTCTTT
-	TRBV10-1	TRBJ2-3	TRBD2	CASSEGLAGHQYF	TGCGCCAGCAGTGAAGGACTAGCGGGACATCAGTATTTT
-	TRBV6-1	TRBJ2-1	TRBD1	CASSAGQGESNEQFF	TGTGCCAGCAGTGCGGGACAGGGTGAGTCCAATGAGCAGTTCTTC
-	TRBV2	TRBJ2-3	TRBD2	CASSVLAGSADTQYF	TGTGCCAGCAGTGTTCTAGCGGGAAGCGCAGATACGCAGTATTTT
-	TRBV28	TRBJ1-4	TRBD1	CASSNDRGKEKLFF	TGTGCCAGCAGCAATGACAGGGGGAAGGAAAAACTGTTTTTT
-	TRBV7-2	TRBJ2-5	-	CASSGMRGSETQYF	TGTGCCAGCAGCGGCATGAGGGGGTCGGAAACCCAGTACTTC
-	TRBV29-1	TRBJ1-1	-	CSVEYLGGITEAFF	TGCAGCGTTGAATATCTAGGGGGTATCACTGAAGCTTTCTTT
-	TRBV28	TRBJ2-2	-	CASSLLTGRRELFF	TGTGCCAGCAGTTTGTTAACAGGGAGGCGGGAGCTGTTTTTT
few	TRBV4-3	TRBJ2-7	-	CASSQGGSSYGSYEQYF	TGCGCCAGCAGCCAGGGCGGATCCTCCTACGGGTCCTACGAGCAGTACTTC
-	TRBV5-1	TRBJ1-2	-	CASSLRTESGYTF	TGCGCCAGCAGCTTGCGGACAGAATCTGGCTACACCTTC
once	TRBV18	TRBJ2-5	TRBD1	CASLGTGRLETQYF	TGTGCCAGCTTAGGGACAGGACGGTTAGAGACCCAGTACTTC
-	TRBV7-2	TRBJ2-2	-	CASSIGLNGELFF	TGTGCCAGCAGCATCGGACTTAACGGGGAGCTGTTTTTT
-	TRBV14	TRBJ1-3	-	CASSQDFNSGRGSTIYF	TGTGCCAGCAGCCAAGATTTCAACTCGGGTCGGGGAAGCACCATATATTTT
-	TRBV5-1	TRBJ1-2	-	CASSFTTDNYGYTF	TGCGCCAGCAGCTTTACCACGGATAACTATGGCTACACCTTC
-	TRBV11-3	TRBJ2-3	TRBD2	CASSLNSGMTDTQYF	TGTGCCAGCAGCTTGAATAGCGGGATGACAGATACGCAGTATTTT
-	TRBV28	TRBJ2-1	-	CASSLISYADEQFF	TGTGCCAGCAGTTTGATTAGCTATGCCGATGAGCAGTTCTTC
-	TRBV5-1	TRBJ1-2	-	CASSATLGDNYGYTF	TGCGCCAGCAGCGCCACTCTTGGGGACAACTATGGCTACACCTTC
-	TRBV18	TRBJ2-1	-	CASSPPTTQREQFF	TGTGCCAGCTCACCACCGACTACCCAAAGGGAGCAGTTCTTC
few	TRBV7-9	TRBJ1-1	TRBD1	CASSLPPTGSGTEAFF	TGTGCCAGCAGCCTCCCGCCGACAGGGAGCGGCACTGAAGCTTTCTTT
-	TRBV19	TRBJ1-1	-	CASSTLGPDTEAFF	TGTGCCAGTAGTACCCTCGGACCGGACACTGAAGCTTTCTTT
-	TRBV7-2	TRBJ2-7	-	CASSLVGNIGISSYEQYF	TGTGCCAGCAGCTTAGTGGGTAATATCGGTATCAGTTCCTACGAGCAGTACTTC
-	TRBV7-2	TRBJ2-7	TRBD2	CASSSRTGTSGSLLEQYF	TGTGCCAGCAGTTCCCGGACAGGGACTAGCGGGAGCCTCCTCGAGCAGTACTTC
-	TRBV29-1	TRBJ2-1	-	CSPQQGTKEHEKGEGGYNEQFF	TGCAGCCCTCAACAGGGGACGAAAGAACATGAGAAGGGGGAGGGCGGTTACAATGAGCAGTTCTTC
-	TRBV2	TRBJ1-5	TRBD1	CASKRGQSNQPQHF	TGTGCCAGCAAAAGGGGGCAGAGCAATCAGCCCCAGCATTTT